One and the same sample provided the 20 T cell receptor beta chains below, sequenced in a study of shared T cell receptors in the human thymus. Here immunoSEQ multiplex PCR was the method, and the copy in TCRdb shows in-frame clones only, minus some. Of hundreds of thousands of clones listed, more than 70% are singletons. A further study also used this sample, focusing on human thymus T cells.

Material for sequencing was thymocytes. The receptors stem from a boy younger than two with a congenital heart defect.

The genes are TRBV4-3 and TRBJ2-5; D perhaps matches TRBD2 (6 bases). V lost 4 bases, J lost 1 base, and 7 bases lay in between. Germline V gene sequence: CDR1 LGHNA, CDR2 YSLEER. The CDR3 has 13 residues. CDR3 sequence reads: CASSPGLQETQYF. The CDR3 nucleotides read TGCGCCAGCAGCCCGGGACTCCAAGAGACCCAGTACTTC.

The V and J genes are TRBV20-1 and TRBJ1-2; no firm D call. The CDR3 loop spans 11 amino acids. CDR1 and CDR2 from the germline V gene are DFQATT and SNEGSKA (reference sequence). CDR3 amino acids: CSGRWLDGYTF. The CDR3, as DNA: TGCTCAGGAAGGTGGCTCGATGGCTACACCTTC.

The V gene is TRBV11-3, the J gene TRBJ2-3; maybe TRBD1 (5 bases). Looked up from germline, CDR1 is SGHNT and CDR2 is YENEEA. Trimming left V 1 base short and J 4 bases short, with 12 bases between. This CDR3 region has 15 residues. The CDR3 DNA reads TGTGCCAGCAGCTTAGGGGGCGCGGACCCAGATACGCAGTATTTT. It translates to CASSLGGADPDTQYF.

The rearrangement links TRBV19 to TRBJ2-7, with 8 positions matching TRBD1. CDR1 and CDR2 from the germline V gene are LNHDA and SQIVND (reference sequence). J gave up 5 bases and V 5 bases, and 11 bases lay outside the gene matches. The CDR3 has 15 amino acids. The CDR3 sequence is CASSALSRGLDEQYF. The CDR3 DNA is TGTGCCAGTAGTGCCTTGAGCAGGGGGCTAGACGAGCAGTACTTC.

V gene TRBV6-5 combines with J gene TRBJ1-1, with D perhaps TRBD1 (6 bases). Between the trimmed V and J ends, which lost 4 bases and 2 bases, there was a span of 14 bases. There are 15 residues in the CDR3. Germline CDR1 MNHEY, CDR2 SVGAGI. The CDR3, as DNA: TGTGCCAGCAGTTTCGATGGACAGCGAAACACTGAAGCTTTCTTT. It yields the protein CASSFDGQRNTEAFF.

The chain recombines TRBV5-1 with TRBJ2-1, with D possibly matching TRBD1 (5 bases). The CDR3 is 13 amino acids. In germline, CDR1 is SGHRS, CDR2 YFSETQ. The V and J ends lost 2 bases and 7 bases respectively, with 10 bases between them. CDR3 DNA sequence: TGCGCCAGCAGCTTAGGGCCAGGGAATGAGCAGTTCTTC. Encoded protein: CASSLGPGNEQFF.

This rearrangement joins TRBV6-5 to TRBJ2-7; TRBD2 aligns across 7 bases. This CDR3 contains 14 residues. Per the germline V gene, CDR1 is MNHEY and CDR2 is SVGAGI. With 4 bases clipped from V and 0 bases from J, the junction kept 3 bases outside the gene matches. The CDR3 DNA follows: TGTGCCAGCAGTTCAACTAGCGTCTCCTACGAGCAGTACTTC. Protein: CASSSTSVSYEQYF.

This chain uses TRBV28 with TRBJ2-5; no clear D gene. The CDR3 spans 16 residues. CDR1 MDHEN and CDR2 SYDVKM come from the germline V gene. Trimming took off 7 bases at V and 2 bases at J, with 20 bases between the two ends. For the CDR3, the DNA is TGTGCCAGCACCTTAAAGAGTACCGAAAATCAAGAGACCCAGTACTTC. Translated, it gives CASTLKSTENQETQYF.

This clone has only one observation. The chain couples TRBV28 to TRBJ1-6; TRBD1 aligns across 9 bases. The CDR3 consists of 14 residues. Germline assignment: CDR1 MDHEN and CDR2 SYDVKM. Losses at the gene ends were 8 bases for V and 10 bases for J; bases not matched to a gene: 9. The CDR3 spells CASHPGQGKSPLHF. CDR3 in DNA: TGTGCCAGCCATCCGGGACAGGGAAAGTCACCCCTCCACTTT.

The chain links TRBV5-6 to TRBJ2-7; 9 bases align to TRBD1. Germline CDR1 and CDR2: SGHDT and YYEEEE. The CDR3 consists of 14 residues. J was trimmed by 4 bases and V by 4 bases; bases with no gene match: 6. The CDR3: CASSLGTGLYEQYF. The DNA of the CDR3 is TGTGCCAGCAGCCTCGGGACAGGGCTGTACGAGCAGTACTTC.

The chain combines TRBV28 with TRBJ2-1, with D possibly matching TRBD1 (5 bases). Germline lookup yields CDR1 MDHEN and CDR2 SYDVKM. The CDR3 is 19 residues long. Deletions cut 2 bases from V and 0 bases from J, with 20 bases between. The CDR3 DNA reads as TGTGCCAGCAGTTTAACCGGCAGGGTGGAAAAAAGCTCCTACAATGAGCAGTTCTTC. Translated: CASSLTGRVEKSSYNEQFF.

The chain is built from TRBV11-2 and TRBJ2-7; tentative D call: TRBD1 (6 bases). The CDR3 runs to 16 residues. Per the germline V gene, CDR1 is SGHAT and CDR2 is FQNNGV. V dropped 0 bases and J dropped 4 bases, with 16 bases sitting between them. CDR3 protein: CASSLDRSGHVYEQYF. The CDR3 coding sequence is TGTGCCAGCAGCTTAGATAGGTCGGGACACGTTTACGAGCAGTACTTC.

The chain is built from TRBV14 and TRBJ1-2; 9 nucleotides align to TRBD1. The CDR3 totals 15 residues. CDR1 SGHDN and CDR2 FVKESK come from the germline V gene. Trimming cost V 1 base and J 6 bases; bases outside gene matches: 6. The CDR3 spells CASSQGPGQGDGYTF. CDR3 bases: TGTGCCAGCAGCCAAGGACCGGGACAGGGAGATGGCTACACCTTC.

This rearrangement joins TRBV5-1 to TRBJ1-4, with D possibly TRBD1 on 6 matching bases. The length of the CDR3 is 14 residues. V lost 0 bases, J lost 11 bases, and 14 bases lay in between. Germline CDR1 reads SGHRS; CDR2 reads YFSETQ. This chain's CDR3 is CASSLGGQREKLFF. CDR3 DNA sequence: TGCGCCAGCAGCTTGGGAGGACAGCGGGAGAAACTGTTTTTT. The entire variable domain, with the rest obtained from reference TRBV5-1 and TRBJ1-4, is as follows: KAGVTQTPRYLIKTRGQQVTLSCSPISGHRSVSWYQQTPGQGLQFLFEYFSETQRNKGNFPGRFSGRQFSNSRSEMNVSTLELGDSALYLCASSLGGQREKLFFGSGTQLSVL.

The chain has TRBV10-3 and TRBJ1-3; D is uncertain. Per the germline V gene, CDR1 is ENHRY and CDR2 is SYGVKD. Trimming left V 7 bases short and J 2 bases short, with 15 bases between. The CDR3 spans 15 residues. CDR3 bases: TGTGCCATCAAGGAGGGCACCCCAACTGGAAACACCATATATTTT. This gives the protein CAIKEGTPTGNTIYF.

This sequence joins TRBV4-3 and TRBJ2-5; no clear D gene. Gene TRBJ2-7 matches the end of the DNA better, so the J call may be wrong. CDR1 and CDR2 from the germline V gene are LGHNA and YSLEER. CDR3 length: 13 amino acids. The CDR3 region is CASSQGLLYEQYF. The CDR3 nucleotides read TGCGCCAGCAGCCAAGGCCTTCTCTACGAGCAGTACTTC.

The chain uses TRBV7-9 and TRBJ1-1, with TRBD1 identical over 7 bases. The CDR3 covers 16 residues. Trimming cost V 1 base and J 1 base; bases outside gene matches: 6. Germline CDR1 and CDR2: SEHNR and FQNEAQ (reference sequence). The DNA for the CDR3 is TGTGCCAGCAGCTTAGGTATACGGACAGGGAACACTGAAGCTTTCTTT. Protein product: CASSLGIRTGNTEAFF.

This sequence joins TRBV12-5 and TRBJ1-5; perhaps TRBD1 as D (5 bases). CDR1 and CDR2 (germline): LGHNT, FRNRAP. The CDR3 length is 13 residues. The V gene lost 10 bases and the J gene lost 3 bases, with 13 bases spanning the gap. The CDR3 DNA follows: TGTGCTACCCGGGGGGGAGACAATCAGCCCCAGCATTTT. It translates to CATRGGDNQPQHF.

The V and J genes are TRBV27 and TRBJ2-4; maybe TRBD1 (6 bases). The CDR3 is 13 residues long. Trimming stripped 5 bases from V and 8 bases from J, with 13 bases between. Looked up from germline, CDR1 is MNHEY and CDR2 is SMNVEV (reference sequence). The CDR3 spells CASSPRQEDIQYF. For the CDR3, the DNA is TGTGCCAGCAGTCCAAGACAGGAGGACATTCAGTACTTC.

The rearrangement uses TRBV4-1 and TRBJ1-4; 9 nucleotides agree with TRBD1. The CDR3 is 15 residues long. With V trimmed by 4 bases and J by 2 bases, 2 bases remained unmatched. The germline V gene has CDR1 MGHRA and CDR2 YSYEKL. The CDR3 DNA reads TGCGCCAGCAGCCGGGACAGGGACACTAATGAAAAACTGTTTTTT. It codes for CASSRDRDTNEKLFF.